This entry lists 30 T cell receptor beta chains sequenced from one sample in a study of T cells in Graves' hyperthyroidism and ophthalmopathy. The source material, RNA transcripts, was used to amplify TCR beta CDR3 regions. The study used the HTBI primer set for a first-round RT-PCR of the TCR CDR3. TCRdb independently ran MiXCR on the multiplex PCR reads; one entry per CDR3 protein. The sample shows approximately 400,000 distinct CDR3 sequences, around 16% of them seen only once. Sequenced sample: blood. The origin of the receptors is a woman aged 18 to 35 with Graves' hyperthyroidism that later progressed to Graves' ophthalmopathy.

In its sample, this clonotype was seen many times. The chain recombines TRBV29-1 with TRBJ2-1, with a weak D call TRBD2 (6 bases). The germline gives CDR1 SQVTM, CDR2 ANQGSEA. The CDR3 is 14 residues long. CDR3 sequence: CIPFGEVGCAEQFF. The DNA for the CDR3 is TGCATCCCGTTTGGGGAGGTCGGGTGTGCTGAGCAGTTCTTC.

This clonotype showed up many times. The gene calls are TRBV27 and TRBJ2-7, with D tentatively TRBD2 (6 bases). The V gene's germline CDR1 is MNHEY and CDR2 SMNVEV (reference sequence). The length of the CDR3 is 16 residues. With 5 bases removed from V and 7 bases from J, the gap between germline ends came to 24 bases. The CDR3, as DNA: TGTGCCAGCAGTGAGTACGCACCGGGACTTGGTGAGGAGCAGTACTTC. It translates to CASSEYAPGLGEEQYF.

This clonotype was observed a few times. This chain connects TRBV12-5 to TRBJ1-6; a weak D match, TRBD1 (6 bases). CDR1 is LGHNT, CDR2 FRNRAP, per germline. V lost 2 bases and J lost 5, with 16 bases in between. This CDR3 has 17 residues. The CDR3 nucleotides read TGTGCTAGTGGTTTGTCCCAGGGGCAAGAAGATAATTCACCCCTCCACTTT. Protein sequence: CASGLSQGQEDNSPLHF.

This clonotype was seen ten or more times. The genes are TRBV7-8 and TRBJ2-1; no firm D call. V lost 5 bases and J lost 3, with 17 bases in between. CDR3 length: 16 residues. The germline V gene encodes CDR1 SGHVS and CDR2 FQNEAQ. The CDR3 spells CASSLMNAESYNEQFF. CDR3 in DNA: TGTGCCAGCAGCCTCATGAACGCGGAGAGCTACAATGAGCAGTTCTTC. Supplemented by reference TRBV7-8 and TRBJ2-1, the full variable domain reads GAGVSQSPRYKVAKRGQDVALRCDPISGHVSLFWYQQALGQGPEFLTYFQNEAQLDKSGLPSDRFFAERPEGSVSTLKIQRTQQEDSAVYLCASSLMNAESYNEQFFGPGTRLTVL.

For the CDR3, the DNA is TGTGCCAGCAGCTTAGCCGGGGGGCATAATGAAAAACTGTTTTTT. It specifies CASSLAGGHNEKLFF. The chain uses TRBV7-9 and TRBJ1-4, with a weak D call TRBD1 (6 bases). This CDR3 comprises 15 residues. V was shortened by 0 bases and J by 4 bases, with 9 bases between the two germline ends. The germline V gene encodes CDR1 SEHNR and CDR2 FQNEAQ (reference sequence).

For the CDR3, the DNA is TGCAGCGTTGAAGAGGGCAGACAGGGTACCTACGAGCAGTACTTC. This codes for CSVEEGRQGTYEQYF. The gene calls are TRBV29-1 and TRBJ2-7, with TRBD1 matching 7 bases. This CDR3 contains 15 residues. The V gene's germline CDR1 is SQVTM and CDR2 ANQGSEA. V dropped 0 bases and J dropped 2; count of bases not matched to a gene: 7.

At least ten counts were recorded for this clonotype. The genes are TRBV7-9 and TRBJ2-3, with 7 bases lining up with TRBD2. Germline-derived CDR1 and CDR2 are SEHNR and FQNEAQ (reference sequence). The junction had 8 bases not matched to a gene; V was cut back by 5 bases and J by 0 bases. The length of the CDR3 is 16 residues. This CDR3 reads CASSHPLGGSTDTQYF. The DNA for the CDR3 is TGTGCCAGCAGCCACCCTTTGGGAGGGAGCACAGATACGCAGTATTTT. Looking up the rest from reference TRBV7-9 and TRBJ2-3 gives the full variable domain: DTGVSQNPRHKITKRGQNVTFRCDPISEHNRLYWYRQTLGQGPEFLTYFQNEAQLEKSRLLSDRFSAERPKGSFSTLEIQRTEQGDSAMYLCASSHPLGGSTDTQYFGPGTRLTVL.

A word on this clonotype: A much larger clone differs from this one at a single base, so this may be a read error. The chain carries TRBV28 and TRBJ2-5; tentatively, D is TRBD1 (5 bases). The germline CDR1 and CDR2 sequences are MDHEN and SYDVKM. This CDR3 region has 18 residues. CDR3 sequence reads: CAGSRMFRAGYSEETQYF. DNA of the CDR3: TGTGCCGGCAGCAGGATGTTCCGGGCAGGGTATTCAGAAGAGACCCAGTACTTC.

This clonotype was seen ten or more times. The J gene is TRBJ2-1, the V gene TRBV6-2 or TRBV6-3; 8 positions agree with TRBD2. Germline CDR1 and CDR2: MNHEY and SVGEGT. The CDR3 is 17 amino acids. Trimming at V came to 2 bases and at J to 8 bases, leaving 14 bases not matched to a gene. DNA of the CDR3: TGTGCCAGCAGTTACGGTGGAGCCGGGACTAGATGGGATGAGCAGTTCTTC. This codes for CASSYGGAGTRWDEQFF.

The V and J genes are TRBV4-2 and TRBJ1-2; D is perhaps TRBD1 (5 bases). CDR3 size: 15 residues. Per germline, CDR1 LGHNA and CDR2 YNFKEQ. V lost 0 bases and J 2 bases, leaving 10 bases between the germline ends. CDR3 nucleotides: TGTGCCAGCAGCCAAGATTGGGGGGACAACTATGGCTACACCTTC. Its protein is CASSQDWGDNYGYTF.

J is TRBJ2-1 and V is TRBV28; TRBD2 might be the D (5 bases). CDR3 length equals 12 residues. Germline V gene sequence: CDR1 MDHEN, CDR2 SYDVKM. Deletions cut 3 bases from V and 11 bases from J, with 11 bases between. The CDR3 reads CASSLARGKQFF. The CDR3, as DNA: TGTGCCAGCAGTTTGGCCCGGGGTAAGCAGTTCTTC.

This clonotype was picked up many times. V and J are TRBV30 and TRBJ1-1, with D perhaps matching TRBD1 (6 bases). The germline gives CDR1 GTSNPN, CDR2 SVGIG (reference sequence). V lost 2 bases, J lost 6 bases, and 16 bases lay in between. The CDR3 loop spans 14 amino acids. In DNA, the CDR3 is TGTGCCTGGAGTTTCGGGGGCGAAGGGGCTGAAGCTTTCTTT. As protein: CAWSFGGEGAEAFF. Full variable domain (rest looked up from reference TRBV30 and TRBJ1-1): SQTIHQWPATLVQPVGSPLSLECTVEGTSNPNLYWYRQAAGRGLQLLFYSVGIGQISSEVPQNLSASRPQDRQFILSSKKLLLSDSGFYLCAWSFGGEGAEAFFGQGTRLTVV.

In its sample, this clonotype was seen many times. The rearrangement uses TRBV7-9 and TRBJ1-1, with D maybe TRBD1 (5 bases). There are 14 residues in the CDR3. Germline V gene sequence: CDR1 SEHNR, CDR2 FQNEAQ (reference sequence). V was shortened by 2 bases and J by 4 bases, with 11 bases between the two germline ends. Written as DNA, the CDR3 is TGTGCCAGCAGCTTAATTTCCGGGGGCACTGAAGCTTTCTTT. Its translation is CASSLISGGTEAFF.

This clonotype was seen many times. This chain joins TRBV20-1 and TRBJ2-5; D not certain. The V and J ends lost 0 bases and 0 bases respectively, with 8 bases between them. The germline gives CDR1 DFQATT, CDR2 SNEGSKA (reference sequence). CDR3 size: 14 residues. CDR3 loop: CSARDPRDQETQYF. CDR3 coding DNA: TGCAGTGCTAGAGACCCAAGGGACCAAGAGACCCAGTACTTC.

The DNA for the CDR3 is TGTGCCAGCAGCGCCGGGACAGGGGGTAATGGCTACACCTTC. Amino acid sequence: CASSAGTGGNGYTF. The J gene is TRBJ1-2, the V gene TRBV6-2 or TRBV6-3, with 11 bases matching TRBD1. V lost 6 bases and J lost 6; bases outside the gene matches: 6. The germline CDR1 and CDR2 sequences are MNHEY and SVGEGT. CDR3 length: 14 amino acids.

The chain joins TRBV7-9 to TRBJ2-2; TRBD1 matches at 7 bases. The CDR3 is 15 amino acids. The V gene end was trimmed by 8 bases and the J gene end by 1 base; junction bases not matched to a gene: 7. Germline values: CDR1 SEHNR, CDR2 FQNEAQ (reference sequence). CDR3 region: CASAGDSLNTGELFF. CDR3 sequence (DNA): TGTGCCAGCGCCGGGGACAGTTTGAACACCGGGGAGCTGTTTTTT.

This clonotype was observed at least ten times. This rearrangement joins TRBV3-1 to TRBJ1-1, with 8 bases matching TRBD1. After removal of 6 bases from V and 8 bases from J, the junction contained 17 bases not matched to a gene. Germline values: CDR1 LGHDT, CDR2 YNNKEL (reference sequence). The CDR3 totals 16 residues. The CDR3 spells CASSHPFGQGGMEAFF. CDR3 DNA: TGTGCCAGCAGTCACCCTTTTGGACAGGGAGGAATGGAAGCTTTCTTT. Full variable domain (rest looked up from reference TRBV3-1 and TRBJ1-1): DTAVSQTPKYLVTQMGNDKSIKCEQNLGHDTMYWYKQDSKKFLKIMFSYNNKELIINETVPNRFSPKSPDKAHLNLHINSLELGDSAVYFCASSHPFGQGGMEAFFGQGTRLTVV.

The DNA for the CDR3 is TGCGCCAGCAGCCATCAGGGGGCGCAGGGCTATGGCTACACCTTC. It yields the protein CASSHQGAQGYGYTF. This chain connects TRBV4-1 to TRBJ1-2; 8 nucleotides line up with TRBD1. The junction had 7 bases not matched to a gene; V was cut back by 3 bases and J by 4 bases. CDR1 and CDR2 from the germline V gene are MGHRA and YSYEKL. The CDR3 runs to 15 residues.

Many counts were recorded for this clonotype. The V call is TRBV20-1, the J call TRBJ1-6; no clear D. CDR3 size: 16 residues. V was trimmed by 5 bases and J by 4 bases, leaving 18 bases between them. Germline CDR1 reads DFQATT; CDR2 reads SNEGSKA (reference sequence). The CDR3 DNA is TGCAGTGCTCATGGTGATCCACTACCTTATAATTCACCCCTCCACTTT. The encoded protein is CSAHGDPLPYNSPLHF.

This clonotype showed up just a few times. The rearrangement joins TRBV5-4 to TRBJ2-1; 7 nucleotides align to TRBD2. The V gene end was trimmed by 0 bases and the J gene end by 5 bases; junction bases not matched to a gene: 5. Looked up from germline, CDR1 is SGHNT and CDR2 is YYREEE (reference sequence). The CDR3 covers 15 residues. The CDR3 nucleotides are TGTGCCAGCAGCTTGGACCCCGGGACTAACAATGAGCAGTTCTTC. This sequence encodes CASSLDPGTNNEQFF.

The table lists this clonotype with many counts. The genes are TRBV3-1 and TRBJ2-2; no clear D gene. Germline assignment: CDR1 LGHDT and CDR2 YNNKEL (reference sequence). The CDR3 consists of 12 residues. V was pared by 5 bases and J by 4 bases, with 5 bases between. The CDR3 region is CASSTITGELFF. The CDR3 DNA reads as TGTGCCAGCAGCACTATCACCGGGGAGCTGTTTTTT.

V is TRBV10-1 and J is TRBJ2-7, with D unresolved. CDR3 length: 11 residues. CDR1 WNHNN and CDR2 SYGVQD come from the germline V gene (reference sequence). Trimming pared 0 bases from V and 7 bases from J, leaving 4 bases between. The DNA for the CDR3 is TGCGCCAGCAGTGAGTCGGGGGAGCAGTACTTC. It specifies CASSESGEQYF.

Only a few counts were recorded for this clonotype. The chain combines TRBV9 with TRBJ2-1; 7 nucleotides line up with TRBD2. V shed 3 bases, J shed 2 bases, and the junction held 8 bases outside the gene matches. The CDR3 length is 16 residues. Germline assignment: CDR1 SGDLS and CDR2 YYNGEE. DNA for the CDR3: TGTGCCAGCAGCGCGGACCGGGACTACACCTACAATGAGCAGTTCTTC. Amino acid sequence: CASSADRDYTYNEQFF.

V and J are TRBV10-3 and TRBJ2-7, with D tentatively TRBD1 or TRBD2 (5 bases each). V lost 5 bases to trimming and J lost 4 bases, with 15 bases between them. The germline V gene has CDR1 ENHRY and CDR2 SYGVKD. The CDR3 is 14 amino acids. In DNA, the CDR3 is TGTGCCATCAGTTCCGGGACCGAGCGATACGAGCAGTACTTC. This sequence encodes CAISSGTERYEQYF.

Many counts were recorded for this clonotype. CDR3 DNA: TGTGCCAGCAGCGGGGGTACCTACGAGCAGTACTTC. Protein sequence: CASSGGTYEQYF. The V call is TRBV7-9, the J call TRBJ2-7; D may correspond to TRBD1 or TRBD2 (5 bases each). CDR3 size: 12 residues. V shed 5 bases and J shed 2 bases, with 7 bases lying between them. Germline loops: CDR1 SEHNR, CDR2 FQNEAQ (reference sequence).

The chain employs TRBV9 and TRBJ2-1, with TRBD2 as a possible D gene (5 bases). The V gene's germline CDR1 is SGDLS and CDR2 YYNGEE. Trimming shortened V by 4 bases and J by 4 bases, and 21 bases separated the two germline ends. This CDR3 comprises 17 residues. The CDR3 reads CASSPKMGGGPYNEQFF. The CDR3 DNA sequence: TGTGCCAGCAGCCCTAAGATGGGTGGAGGACCGTACAATGAGCAGTTCTTC.

The rearrangement uses TRBV7-6 and TRBJ2-1; 15 positions match TRBD2. The CDR3 spans 17 residues. The germline gives CDR1 SGHVS, CDR2 FNYEAQ. J was trimmed by 8 bases and V by 5 bases; bases with no gene match: 10. DNA for the CDR3: TGTGCCAGCAGCCCCGGGACTAGCGGGAGGCCGGGGTATGAGCAGTTCTTC. Translating gives CASSPGTSGRPGYEQFF. The entire variable domain, with the rest obtained from reference TRBV7-6 and TRBJ2-1, is as follows: GAGVSQSPRYKVTKRGQDVALRCDPISGHVSLYWYRQALGQGPEFLTYFNYEAQQDKSGLPNDRFSAERPEGSISTLTIQRTEQRDSAMYRCASSPGTSGRPGYEQFFGPGTRLTVL.

This clonotype was detected only a few times. The chain combines TRBV7-2 with TRBJ1-3; D is unresolved. Trimming removed 1 base at V and 0 bases at J, with 7 bases between. Germline V gives CDR1 SGHTA, CDR2 FQGNSA. The CDR3 is 15 amino acids. The CDR3 DNA is TGTGCCAGCAGCTTAGGGCTCTTCTCTGGAAACACCATATATTTT. Its translation: CASSLGLFSGNTIYF.

Ten or more counts support this clonotype. J is TRBJ2-3 and V is TRBV6-1, with TRBD2 identical over 10 bases. The CDR3 is 18 amino acids. Trimming cost V 5 bases and J 6 bases; bases outside gene matches: 17. The germline V gene has CDR1 MNHNS and CDR2 SASEGT. The CDR3 protein is CASSRLGLALYSGDTQYF. The CDR3 region has the DNA TGTGCCAGCAGTCGTCTGGGACTAGCGCTATACTCGGGCGATACGCAGTATTTT.

This clonotype was seen ten or more times. The V gene is TRBV12-3 or TRBV12-4, the J gene TRBJ1-3; D perhaps matches TRBD1 (5 bases). This CDR3 is 14 amino acids long. Between the trimmed V and J ends, which lost 3 bases and 0 bases, there was a span of 6 bases. The CDR3, as DNA: TGTGCCAGCAGTTTCCAGGGCTCTGGAAACACCATATATTTT. Translation gives CASSFQGSGNTIYF.